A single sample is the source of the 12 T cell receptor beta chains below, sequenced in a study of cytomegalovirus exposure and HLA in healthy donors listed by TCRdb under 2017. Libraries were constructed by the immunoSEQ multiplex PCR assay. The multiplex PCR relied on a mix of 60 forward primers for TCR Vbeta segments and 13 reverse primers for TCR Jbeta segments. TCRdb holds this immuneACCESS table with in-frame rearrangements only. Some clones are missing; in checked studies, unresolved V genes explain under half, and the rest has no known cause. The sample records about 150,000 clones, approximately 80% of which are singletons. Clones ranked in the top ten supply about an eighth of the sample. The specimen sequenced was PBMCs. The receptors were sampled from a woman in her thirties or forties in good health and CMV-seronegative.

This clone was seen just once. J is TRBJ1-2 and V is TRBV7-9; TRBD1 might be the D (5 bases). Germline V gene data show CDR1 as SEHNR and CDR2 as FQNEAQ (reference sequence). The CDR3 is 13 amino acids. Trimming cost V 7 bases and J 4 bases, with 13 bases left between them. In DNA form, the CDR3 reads TGTGCCAGCACCCGAGACAGTTCCTATGGCTACACCTTC. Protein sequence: CASTRDSSYGYTF.

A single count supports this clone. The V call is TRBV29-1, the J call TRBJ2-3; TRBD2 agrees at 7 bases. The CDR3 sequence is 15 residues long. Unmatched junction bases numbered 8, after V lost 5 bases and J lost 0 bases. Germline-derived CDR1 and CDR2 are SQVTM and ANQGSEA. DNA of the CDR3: TGCAGCGTTACCCGAAATAGCGGGAGCACAGATACGCAGTATTTT. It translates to CSVTRNSGSTDTQYF.

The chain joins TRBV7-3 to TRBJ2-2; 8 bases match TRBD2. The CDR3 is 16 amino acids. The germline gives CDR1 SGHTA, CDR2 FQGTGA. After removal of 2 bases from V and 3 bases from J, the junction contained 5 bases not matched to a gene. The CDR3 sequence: CASSLGRGAYTGELFF. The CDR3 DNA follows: TGTGCCAGCAGCTTAGGGCGGGGGGCCTACACCGGGGAGCTGTTTTTT.

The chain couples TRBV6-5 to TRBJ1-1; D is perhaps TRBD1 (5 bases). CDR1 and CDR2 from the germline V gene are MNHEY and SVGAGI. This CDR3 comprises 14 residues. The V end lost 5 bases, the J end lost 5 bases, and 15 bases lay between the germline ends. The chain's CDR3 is CASSEVVGGTEAFF. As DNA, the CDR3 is TGTGCCAGCAGTGAAGTTGTGGGGGGGACTGAAGCTTTCTTT.

CDR3 sequence reads: CASSPGTSGINIQYF. In nucleotides, the CDR3 is TGTGCCAGCAGCCCAGGGACTAGCGGGATCAACATTCAGTACTTC. The V gene is TRBV7-3, the J gene TRBJ2-4; 13 nucleotides agree with TRBD2. Germline loops: CDR1 SGHTA, CDR2 FQGTGA. The CDR3 is 15 amino acids. Trimming removed 5 bases from V and 7 bases from J; junction bases left unmatched: 5.

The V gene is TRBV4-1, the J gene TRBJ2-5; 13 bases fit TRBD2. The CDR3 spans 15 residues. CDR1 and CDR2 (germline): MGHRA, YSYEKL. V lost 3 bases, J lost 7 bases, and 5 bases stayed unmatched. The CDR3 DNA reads TGCGCCAGCAGCCAGGGACTAGCGGGGTTCGGGACCCAGTACTTC. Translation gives CASSQGLAGFGTQYF.

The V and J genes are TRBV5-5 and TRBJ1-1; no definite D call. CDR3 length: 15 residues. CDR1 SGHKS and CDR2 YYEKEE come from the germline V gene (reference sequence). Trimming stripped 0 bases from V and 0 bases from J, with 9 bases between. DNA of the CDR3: TGTGCCAGCAGCTTGGGCGGGCAGATGAACACTGAAGCTTTCTTT. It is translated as CASSLGGQMNTEAFF.

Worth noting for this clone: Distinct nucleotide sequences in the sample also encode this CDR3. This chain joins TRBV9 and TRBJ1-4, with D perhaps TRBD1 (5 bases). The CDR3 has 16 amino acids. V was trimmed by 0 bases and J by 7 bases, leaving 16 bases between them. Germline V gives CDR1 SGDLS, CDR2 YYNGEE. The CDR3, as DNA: TGTGCCAGCAGCGTAGTCGGTGCGGCGGGGGGTGAAAAACTGTTTTTT. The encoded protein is CASSVVGAAGGEKLFF.

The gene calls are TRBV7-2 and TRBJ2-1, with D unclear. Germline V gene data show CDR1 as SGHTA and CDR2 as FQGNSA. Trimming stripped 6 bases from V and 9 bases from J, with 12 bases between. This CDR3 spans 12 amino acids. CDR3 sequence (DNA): TGTGCCAGCAGGTTACACGGTGGTGAGCAGTTCTTC. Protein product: CASRLHGGEQFF.

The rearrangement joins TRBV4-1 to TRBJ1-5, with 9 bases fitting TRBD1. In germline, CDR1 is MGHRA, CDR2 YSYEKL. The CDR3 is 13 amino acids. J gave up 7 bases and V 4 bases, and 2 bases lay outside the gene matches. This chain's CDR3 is CASSRQGEQPQHF. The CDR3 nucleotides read TGCGCCAGCAGCCGACAGGGGGAGCAGCCCCAGCATTTT.

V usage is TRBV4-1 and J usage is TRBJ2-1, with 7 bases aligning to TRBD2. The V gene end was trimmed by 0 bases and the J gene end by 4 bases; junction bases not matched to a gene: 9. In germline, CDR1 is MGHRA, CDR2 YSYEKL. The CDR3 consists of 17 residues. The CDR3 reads CASSQERRRGVYNEQFF. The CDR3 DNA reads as TGCGCCAGCAGCCAAGAGCGACGACGGGGGGTTTACAATGAGCAGTTCTTC.

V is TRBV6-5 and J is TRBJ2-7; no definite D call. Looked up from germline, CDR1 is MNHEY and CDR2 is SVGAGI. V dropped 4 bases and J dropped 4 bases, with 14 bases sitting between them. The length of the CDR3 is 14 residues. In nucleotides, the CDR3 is TGTGCCAGCAGTTCGACTCTTAAATGGTACGAGCAGTACTTC. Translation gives CASSSTLKWYEQYF.